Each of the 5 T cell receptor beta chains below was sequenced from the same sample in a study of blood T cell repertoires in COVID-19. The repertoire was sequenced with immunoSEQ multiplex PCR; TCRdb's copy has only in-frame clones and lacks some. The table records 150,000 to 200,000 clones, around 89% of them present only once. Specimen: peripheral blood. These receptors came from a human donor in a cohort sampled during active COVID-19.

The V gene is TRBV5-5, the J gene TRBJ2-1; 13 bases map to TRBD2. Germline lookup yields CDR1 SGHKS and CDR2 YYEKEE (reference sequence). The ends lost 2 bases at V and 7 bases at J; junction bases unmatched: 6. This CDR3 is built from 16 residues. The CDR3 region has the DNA TGTGCCAGCAGCTTCGAACTAGCGGGGGGGCCGAATGAGCAGTTCTTC. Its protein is CASSFELAGGPNEQFF.

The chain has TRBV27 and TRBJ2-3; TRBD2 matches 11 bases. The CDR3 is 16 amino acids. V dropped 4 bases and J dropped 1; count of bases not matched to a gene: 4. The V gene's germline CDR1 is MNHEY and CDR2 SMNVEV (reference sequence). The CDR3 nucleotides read TGTGCCAGCAGTTATTGGGGACTAGCGGGCACAGATACGCAGTATTTT. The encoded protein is CASSYWGLAGTDTQYF.

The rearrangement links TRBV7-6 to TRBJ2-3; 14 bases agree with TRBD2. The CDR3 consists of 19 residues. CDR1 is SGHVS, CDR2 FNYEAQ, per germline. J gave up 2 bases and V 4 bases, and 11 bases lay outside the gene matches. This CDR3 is CASSSPAGLAGGITDTQYF. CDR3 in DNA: TGTGCCAGCAGCTCCCCTGCAGGACTAGCGGGGGGCATCACAGATACGCAGTATTTT. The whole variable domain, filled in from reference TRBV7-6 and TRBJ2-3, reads GAGVSQSPRYKVTKRGQDVALRCDPISGHVSLYWYRQALGQGPEFLTYFNYEAQQDKSGLPNDRFSAERPEGSISTLTIQRTEQRDSAMYRCASSSPAGLAGGITDTQYFGPGTRLTVL.

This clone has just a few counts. CDR3 in DNA: TGTGCCAGCAGTGATCCCAGGTCGGATGAAAAACTGTTTTTT. Its translation: CASSDPRSDEKLFF. The genes are TRBV2 and TRBJ1-4; D gene ambiguous. V lost 3 bases to trimming and J lost 6 bases, with 11 bases between them. This CDR3 is 14 amino acids long. Germline CDR1 SNHLY, CDR2 FYNNEI.

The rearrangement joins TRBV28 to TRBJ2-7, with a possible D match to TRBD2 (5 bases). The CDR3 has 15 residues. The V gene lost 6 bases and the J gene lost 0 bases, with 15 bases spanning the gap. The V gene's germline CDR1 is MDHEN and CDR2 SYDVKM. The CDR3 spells CASRELVSTSYEQYF. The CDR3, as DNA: TGTGCCAGCAGGGAACTAGTGTCTACCTCCTACGAGCAGTACTTC. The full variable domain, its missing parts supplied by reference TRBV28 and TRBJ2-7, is DVKVTQSSRYLVKRTGEKVFLECVQDMDHENMFWYRQDPGLGLRLIYFSYDVKMKEKGDIPEGYSVSREKKERFSLILESASTNQTSMYLCASRELVSTSYEQYFGPGTRLTVT.